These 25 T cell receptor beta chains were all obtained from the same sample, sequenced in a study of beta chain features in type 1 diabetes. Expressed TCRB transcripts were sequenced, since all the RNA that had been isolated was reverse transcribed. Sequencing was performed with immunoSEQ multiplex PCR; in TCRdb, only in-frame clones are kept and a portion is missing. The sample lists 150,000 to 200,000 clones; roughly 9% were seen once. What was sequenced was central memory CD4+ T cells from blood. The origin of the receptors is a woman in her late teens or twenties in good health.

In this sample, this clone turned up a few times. The CDR3 DNA follows: TGCGCCAGCAGCTTGGAAGGGGGCGGAGAGACCCAGTACTTC. Its translation: CASSLEGGGETQYF. The chain recombines TRBV5-1 with TRBJ2-5, with 7 bases lining up with TRBD1. Germline CDR1 is SGHRS and CDR2 is YFSETQ. There are 14 residues in the CDR3. Trimming took 0 bases from V and 4 from J; bases not matched to a gene: 3.

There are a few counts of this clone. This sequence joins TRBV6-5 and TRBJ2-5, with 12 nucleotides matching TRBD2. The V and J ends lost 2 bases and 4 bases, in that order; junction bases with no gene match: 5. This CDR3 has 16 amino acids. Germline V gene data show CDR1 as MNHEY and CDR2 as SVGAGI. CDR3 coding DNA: TGTGCCAGCAGTTACCTCGGGACTAGCGGGCCAGAGACCCAGTACTTC. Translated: CASSYLGTSGPETQYF.

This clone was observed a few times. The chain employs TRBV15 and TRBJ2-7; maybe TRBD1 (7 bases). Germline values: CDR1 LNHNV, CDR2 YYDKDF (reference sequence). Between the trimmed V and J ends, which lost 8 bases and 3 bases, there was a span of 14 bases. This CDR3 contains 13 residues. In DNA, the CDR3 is TGTGCCACCTCCAGGGGGGTGGGCTACGAGCAGTACTTC. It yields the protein CATSRGVGYEQYF.

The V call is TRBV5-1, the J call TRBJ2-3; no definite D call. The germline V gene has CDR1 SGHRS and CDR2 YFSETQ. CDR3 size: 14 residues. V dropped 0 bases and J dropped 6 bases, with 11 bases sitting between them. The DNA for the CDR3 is TGCGCCAGCAGCTTGGCCGGATCGGAGGATACGCAGTATTTT. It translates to CASSLAGSEDTQYF.

In nucleotides, the CDR3 is TGCGCCAGCAGCTTGTTGCAGGCCGACGAGCAGTACTTC. This sequence encodes CASSLLQADEQYF. V usage is TRBV5-1 and J usage is TRBJ2-7; D is ambiguous. V gave up 1 base and J gave up 5 bases, with 10 bases separating them. The CDR3 extends over 13 amino acids. Germline assignment: CDR1 SGHRS and CDR2 YFSETQ.

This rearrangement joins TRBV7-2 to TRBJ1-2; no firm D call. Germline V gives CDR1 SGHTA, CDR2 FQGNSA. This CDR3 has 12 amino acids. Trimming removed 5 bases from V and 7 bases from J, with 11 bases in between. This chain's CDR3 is CASSTQATGYTF. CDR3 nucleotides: TGTGCCAGCAGCACCCAGGCTACTGGCTACACCTTC.

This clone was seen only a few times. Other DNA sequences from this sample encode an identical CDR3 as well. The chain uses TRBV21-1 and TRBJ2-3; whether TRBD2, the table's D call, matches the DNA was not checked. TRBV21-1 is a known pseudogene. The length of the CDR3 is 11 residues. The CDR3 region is CASSPADTQYF. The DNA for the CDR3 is TGTGCCAGCAGCCCAGCGGATACGCAGTATTTT.

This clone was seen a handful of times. DNA of the CDR3: TGTGCCAGCAGTACGACAGTTACCGGAAACACCATATATTTT. Protein sequence: CASSTTVTGNTIYF. The chain couples TRBV28 to TRBJ1-3; possibly TRBD1 for D (5 bases). V lost 5 bases and J 4 bases, leaving 12 bases between the germline ends. CDR1 is MDHEN, CDR2 SYDVKM, per germline. The CDR3 is made up of 14 amino acids. Full variable domain (missing parts from reference TRBV28 and TRBJ1-3): DVKVTQSSRYLVKRTGEKVFLECVQDMDHENMFWYRQDPGLGLRLIYFSYDVKMKEKGDIPEGYSVSREKKERFSLILESASTNQTSMYLCASSTTVTGNTIYFGEGSWLTVV.

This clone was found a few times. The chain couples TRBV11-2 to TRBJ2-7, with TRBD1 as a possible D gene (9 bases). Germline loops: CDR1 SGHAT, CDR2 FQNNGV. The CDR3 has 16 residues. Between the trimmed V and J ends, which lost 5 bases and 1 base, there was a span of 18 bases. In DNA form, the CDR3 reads TGTGCCAGCAGCCCATTAGCGGGGACAGGGTCCTACGAGCAGTACTTC. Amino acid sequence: CASSPLAGTGSYEQYF.

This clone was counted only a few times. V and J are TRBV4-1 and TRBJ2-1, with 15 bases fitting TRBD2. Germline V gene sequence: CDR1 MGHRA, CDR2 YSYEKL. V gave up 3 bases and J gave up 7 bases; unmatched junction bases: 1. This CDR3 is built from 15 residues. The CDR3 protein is CASSQGLAGGNEQFF. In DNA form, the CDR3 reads TGCGCCAGCAGCCAGGGACTAGCGGGAGGTAATGAGCAGTTCTTC.

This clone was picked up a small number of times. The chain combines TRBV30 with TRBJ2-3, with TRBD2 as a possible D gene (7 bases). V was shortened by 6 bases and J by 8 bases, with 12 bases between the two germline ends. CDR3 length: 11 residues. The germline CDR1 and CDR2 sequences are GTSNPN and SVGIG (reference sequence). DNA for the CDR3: TGTGCCTGTTACAGGGAGGGTACGCAGTATTTT. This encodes CACYREGTQYF.

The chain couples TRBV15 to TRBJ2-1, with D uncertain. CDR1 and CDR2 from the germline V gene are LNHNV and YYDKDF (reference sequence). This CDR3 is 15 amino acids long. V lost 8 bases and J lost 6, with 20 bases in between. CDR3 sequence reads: CATAAKSSNGNEQFF. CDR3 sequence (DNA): TGTGCCACCGCCGCGAAATCGTCAAACGGCAATGAGCAGTTCTTC. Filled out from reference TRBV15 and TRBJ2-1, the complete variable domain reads DAMVIQNPRYQVTQFGKPVTLSCSQTLNHNVMYWYQQKSSQAPKLLFHYYDKDFNNEADTPDNFQSRRPNTSFCFLDIRSPGLGDTAMYLCATAAKSSNGNEQFFGPGTRLTVL.

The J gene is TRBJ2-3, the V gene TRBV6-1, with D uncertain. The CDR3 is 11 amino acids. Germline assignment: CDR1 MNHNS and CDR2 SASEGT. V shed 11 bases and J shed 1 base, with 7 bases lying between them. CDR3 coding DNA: TGTGCCGTCCATCGCACAGATACGCAGTATTTT. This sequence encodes CAVHRTDTQYF.

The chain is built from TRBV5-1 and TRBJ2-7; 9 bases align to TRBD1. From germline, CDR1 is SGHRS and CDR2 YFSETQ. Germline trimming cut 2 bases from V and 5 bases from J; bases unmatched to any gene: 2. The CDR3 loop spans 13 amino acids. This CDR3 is CASSLGDRDEQYF. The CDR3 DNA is TGCGCCAGCAGCTTAGGGGACAGGGACGAGCAGTACTTC.

The CDR3 nucleotides read TGTGCCAGCAGCTTTCGCCCCGTCAGCTCCTACGAGCAGTACTTC. Protein sequence: CASSFRPVSSYEQYF. This sequence joins TRBV7-2 and TRBJ2-7; no firm D call. V was pared by 3 bases and J by 0 bases, with 12 bases between. Looked up from germline, CDR1 is SGHTA and CDR2 is FQGNSA. This CDR3 spans 15 amino acids.

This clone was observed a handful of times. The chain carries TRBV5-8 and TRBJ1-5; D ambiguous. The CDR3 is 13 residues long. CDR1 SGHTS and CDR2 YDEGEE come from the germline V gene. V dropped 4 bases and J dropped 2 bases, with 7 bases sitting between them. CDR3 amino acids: CASSAQGNQPQHF. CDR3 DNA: TGTGCCAGCAGCGCGCAGGGCAATCAGCCCCAGCATTTT.

The CDR3 nucleotides read TGTGCCAGCAGCGTGACAGGGCAGTCCTACAATGAGCAGTTCTTC. Translated, it gives CASSVTGQSYNEQFF. The chain couples TRBV7-2 to TRBJ2-1; TRBD1 agrees at 7 bases. Per germline, CDR1 SGHTA and CDR2 FQGNSA. V dropped 5 bases and J dropped 1; count of bases not matched to a gene: 5. There are 15 residues in the CDR3.

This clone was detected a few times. The CDR3 bases are TGTGCTAGTGGCCGAGACAGGGCCTCTTATGGCTACACCTTC. This translates into CASGRDRASYGYTF. The V gene is TRBV12-5, the J gene TRBJ1-2; TRBD1 matches 7 bases. The CDR3 is made up of 14 amino acids. Germline lookup yields CDR1 LGHNT and CDR2 FRNRAP. With 6 bases clipped from V and 5 bases from J, the junction kept 9 bases outside the gene matches. Looking up the rest from reference TRBV12-5 and TRBJ1-2 gives the full variable domain: DARVTQTPRHKVTEMGQEVTMRCQPILGHNTVFWYRQTMMQGLELLAYFRNRAPLDDSGMPKDRFSAEMPDATLATLKIQPSEPRDSAVYFCASGRDRASYGYTFGSGTRLTVV.

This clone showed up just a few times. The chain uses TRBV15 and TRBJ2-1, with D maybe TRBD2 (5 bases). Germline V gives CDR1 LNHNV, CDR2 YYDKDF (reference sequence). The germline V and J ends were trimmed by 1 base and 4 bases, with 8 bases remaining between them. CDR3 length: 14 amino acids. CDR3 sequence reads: CATSRGGPYNEQFF. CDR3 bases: TGTGCCACCAGCAGAGGCGGGCCTTACAATGAGCAGTTCTTC.

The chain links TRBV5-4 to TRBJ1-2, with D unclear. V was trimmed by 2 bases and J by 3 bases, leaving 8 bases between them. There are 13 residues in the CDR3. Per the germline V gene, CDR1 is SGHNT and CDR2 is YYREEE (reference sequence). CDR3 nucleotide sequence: TGTGCCAGCAGCTTAGAGGTGTACTATGGCTACACCTTC. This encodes CASSLEVYYGYTF.

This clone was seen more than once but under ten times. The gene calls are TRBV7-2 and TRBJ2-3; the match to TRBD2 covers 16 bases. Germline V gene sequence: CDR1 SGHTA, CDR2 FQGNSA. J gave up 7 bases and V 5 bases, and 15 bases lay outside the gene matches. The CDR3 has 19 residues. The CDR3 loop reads CASSPGLAGGDLGMNTQYF. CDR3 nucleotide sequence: TGTGCCAGCAGCCCGGGACTAGCGGGGGGGGACCTGGGTATGAATACGCAGTATTTT.

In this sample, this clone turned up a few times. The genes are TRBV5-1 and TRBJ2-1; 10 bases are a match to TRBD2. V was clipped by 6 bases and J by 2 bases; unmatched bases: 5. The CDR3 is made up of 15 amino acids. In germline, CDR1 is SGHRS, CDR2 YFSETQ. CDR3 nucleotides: TGCGCCAGCATCCTAACTAGCGGGACCTACAATGAGCAGTTCTTC. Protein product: CASILTSGTYNEQFF.

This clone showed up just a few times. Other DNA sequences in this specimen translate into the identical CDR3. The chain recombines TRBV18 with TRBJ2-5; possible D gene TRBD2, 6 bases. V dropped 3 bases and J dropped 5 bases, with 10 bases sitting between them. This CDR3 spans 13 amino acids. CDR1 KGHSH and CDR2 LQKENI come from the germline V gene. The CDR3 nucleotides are TGTGCCAGCTCACCCGACCGGGAGGAGACCCAGTACTTC. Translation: CASSPDREETQYF. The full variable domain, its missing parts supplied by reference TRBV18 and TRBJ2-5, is NAGVMQNPRHLVRRRGQEARLRCSPMKGHSHVYWYRQLPEEGLKFMVYLQKENIIDESGMPKERFSAEFPKEGPSILRIQQVVRGDSAAYFCASSPDREETQYFGPGTRLLVL.

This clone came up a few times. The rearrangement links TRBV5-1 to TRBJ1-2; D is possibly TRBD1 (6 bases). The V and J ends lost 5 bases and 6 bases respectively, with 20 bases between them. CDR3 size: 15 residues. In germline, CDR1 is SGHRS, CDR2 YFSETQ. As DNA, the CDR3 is TGCGCCAGCAGTCTGCTTGGCACAGGGCGAGATGGCTACACCTTC. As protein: CASSLLGTGRDGYTF.

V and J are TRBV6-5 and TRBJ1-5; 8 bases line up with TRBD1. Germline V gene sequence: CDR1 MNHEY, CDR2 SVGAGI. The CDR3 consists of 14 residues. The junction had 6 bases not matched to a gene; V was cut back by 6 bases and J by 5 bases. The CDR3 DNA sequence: TGTGCCAGCAGCCCGGGACAGGTACATCAGCCCCAGCATTTT. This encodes CASSPGQVHQPQHF.